These 29 T cell receptor beta chains were all obtained from the same sample, sequenced in a study of blood T cell repertoires in COVID-19. Generated by immunoSEQ multiplex PCR, the TCRdb table keeps only in-frame clones and is missing some. The data show approximately 100,000 clones, with about 89% seen just once and over 9% held by the top ten. Source material: peripheral blood. These receptors all stem from a man in his forties or fifties with acute or convalescent COVID-19.

V gene TRBV24-1 combines with J gene TRBJ1-1; no definite D call. CDR1 and CDR2 (germline): KGHDR, SFDVKD. The CDR3 has 12 amino acids. Trimming removed 4 bases at V and 9 bases at J, with 11 bases between. The CDR3 loop is CATSDTQTKAFF. CDR3 DNA: TGTGCCACCAGTGACACGCAGACAAAAGCTTTCTTT.

This clone appeared many times. This chain links TRBV11-3 with TRBJ2-7, with 9 bases matching TRBD2. The CDR3 spans 13 residues. Germline assignment: CDR1 SGHNT and CDR2 YENEEA. Trimming removed 6 bases from V and 4 bases from J; junction bases left unmatched: 4. The CDR3 loop reads CASSSGSLYEQYF. CDR3 bases: TGTGCCAGCAGTAGCGGGAGTCTTTACGAGCAGTACTTC.

In its sample, this clone was seen once. The chain combines TRBV7-9 with TRBJ1-2; a possible D gene is TRBD1 (5 bases). Germline CDR1 is SEHNR and CDR2 is FQNEAQ (reference sequence). The V end lost 4 bases, the J end lost 5 bases, and 8 bases lay between the germline ends. This CDR3 spans 12 amino acids. CDR3 nucleotide sequence: TGTGCCAGCAGCTCGGGGGGGTATGGCTACACCTTC. Protein sequence: CASSSGGYGYTF.

The chain links TRBV11-2 to TRBJ2-2; D unresolved. This CDR3 contains 13 residues. With 1 base removed from V and 3 bases from J, the gap between germline ends came to 3 bases. The germline CDR1 and CDR2 sequences are SGHAT and FQNNGV. The CDR3: CASSLAYTGELFF. CDR3 DNA sequence: TGTGCCAGCAGCTTAGCATACACCGGGGAGCTGTTTTTT.

The V gene is TRBV7-8, the J gene TRBJ2-6; 9 bases match TRBD1. Germline values: CDR1 SGHVS, CDR2 FQNEAQ. The length of the CDR3 is 19 residues. Trimming at V came to 1 base and at J to 2 bases, leaving 9 bases not matched to a gene. CDR3 sequence: CASSLVGTGRLAGANVLTF. The CDR3 DNA reads TGTGCCAGCAGCTTAGTAGGGACAGGGCGTCTCGCTGGGGCCAACGTCCTGACTTTC.

This clone was counted only a few times. This rearrangement joins TRBV3-1 (or the pseudogene TRBV3-2) to TRBJ2-2, with a weak D call TRBD1 (6 bases). The length of the CDR3 is 15 residues. Trimming pared 4 bases from V and 6 bases from J, leaving 15 bases between. From germline, CDR1 is LGHDT and CDR2 YNNKEL (reference sequence). The CDR3 nucleotides are TGTGCCAGCAGCCTGGGGGCAGGGGTCGCCGGGGAGCTGTTTTTT. Amino acids: CASSLGAGVAGELFF.

J is TRBJ1-6 and V is TRBV19; D perhaps matches TRBD1 (6 bases). Germline assignment: CDR1 LNHDA and CDR2 SQIVND (reference sequence). Deletions cut 3 bases from V and 10 bases from J, with 13 bases between. The CDR3 length is 14 residues. This chain's CDR3 is CASSIQQGFSPLHF. CDR3 DNA sequence: TGTGCCAGTAGTATCCAACAGGGATTCTCACCCCTCCACTTT.

This rearrangement joins TRBV28 to TRBJ1-6; TRBD1 matches 7 bases. The germline gives CDR1 MDHEN, CDR2 SYDVKM. This CDR3 has 13 residues. V trimming: 6 bases; J trimming: 9 bases; junction bases outside the gene matches: 5. This chain's CDR3 is CASRSGQLSPLHF. The CDR3 DNA sequence: TGTGCCAGCAGGTCGGGACAGCTTTCACCCCTCCACTTT.

The chain is built from TRBV14 and TRBJ2-7; TRBD1 matches at 9 bases. Germline loops: CDR1 SGHDN, CDR2 FVKESK. V lost 4 bases, J lost 4 bases, and 8 bases stayed unmatched. The CDR3 runs to 15 residues. The CDR3 DNA sequence: TGTGCCAGCAGCCTCCCCGGGACAGGGATTTACGAGCAGTACTTC. This gives the protein CASSLPGTGIYEQYF.

The chain uses TRBV20-1 and TRBJ1-2; TRBD1 might be the D (6 bases). V gave up 4 bases and J gave up 8 bases, with 17 bases separating them. The CDR3 loop spans 13 amino acids. The germline V gene has CDR1 DFQATT and CDR2 SNEGSKA (reference sequence). CDR3 residues: CSAIEAPQGGYTF. For the CDR3, the DNA is TGCAGTGCTATTGAGGCCCCTCAGGGGGGCTACACCTTC.

This chain links TRBV19 with TRBJ2-2, with D perhaps matching TRBD2 (6 bases). V lost 6 bases to trimming and J lost 2 bases, with 19 bases between them. This CDR3 comprises 17 residues. Germline V gives CDR1 LNHDA, CDR2 SQIVND (reference sequence). In DNA form, the CDR3 reads TGTGCCAGTAGATCGGGCGGGGCAGGCCCCAACACCGGGGAGCTGTTTTTT. It specifies CASRSGGAGPNTGELFF.

The V and J genes are TRBV7-6 and TRBJ2-3, with D perhaps matching TRBD2 (6 bases). Germline lookup yields CDR1 SGHVS and CDR2 FNYEAQ. CDR3 length: 16 amino acids. V dropped 5 bases and J dropped 9 bases, with 24 bases sitting between them. The CDR3 bases are TGTGCCAGCAGCCCCCCTAGCGAGACAGTCCCGTGGACGCAGTATTTT. Protein product: CASSPPSETVPWTQYF. The variable domain in full, completed from reference TRBV7-6 and TRBJ2-3, reads GAGVSQSPRYKVTKRGQDVALRCDPISGHVSLYWYRQALGQGPEFLTYFNYEAQQDKSGLPNDRFSAERPEGSISTLTIQRTEQRDSAMYRCASSPPSETVPWTQYFGPGTRLTVL.

V usage is TRBV7-8 and J usage is TRBJ2-3; 7 nucleotides match TRBD2. Per germline, CDR1 SGHVS and CDR2 FQNEAQ. CDR3 length: 16 amino acids. J was trimmed by 4 bases and V by 4 bases; bases with no gene match: 11. This CDR3 is CASSSIVGGVADTQYF. As DNA, the CDR3 is TGTGCCAGCAGCTCAATTGTGGGGGGGGTAGCAGATACGCAGTATTTT.

The V and J genes are TRBV5-1 and TRBJ2-2, with 11 bases aligning to TRBD2. CDR1 is SGHRS and CDR2 is YFSETQ in the germline V gene. Germline trimming cut 5 bases from V and 5 bases from J; bases unmatched to any gene: 5. The CDR3 loop spans 15 amino acids. The CDR3: CASSPTSGTTGELFF. In DNA form, the CDR3 reads TGCGCCAGCAGTCCGACTAGCGGGACGACCGGGGAGCTGTTTTTT.

The chain employs TRBV7-2 and TRBJ2-1; 9 nucleotides match TRBD2. The CDR3 totals 15 residues. Germline V CDR1 and CDR2: SGHTA, FQGNSA. Trimming at V came to 5 bases and at J to 9 bases, leaving 11 bases not matched to a gene. The CDR3 DNA is TGTGCCAGCAGCCCGGATAGCGGGAGCGAGGGTGAGCAGTTCTTC. It yields the protein CASSPDSGSEGEQFF. The whole variable domain, filled in from reference TRBV7-2 and TRBJ2-1, reads GAGVSQSPSNKVTEKGKDVELRCDPISGHTALYWYRQSLGQGLEFLIYFQGNSAPDKSGLPSDRFSAERTGGSVSTLTIQRTQQEDSAVYLCASSPDSGSEGEQFFGPGTRLTVL.

The CDR3 here is CASSFSGQATANYGYTF. DNA for the CDR3: TGTGCCAGCAGTTTCTCTGGACAGGCCACAGCTAACTATGGCTACACCTTC. The V gene is TRBV27, the J gene TRBJ1-2; 7 nucleotides line up with TRBD1. CDR1 is MNHEY and CDR2 is SMNVEV in the germline V gene (reference sequence). Germline trimming cut 3 bases from V and 0 bases from J; bases unmatched to any gene: 10. This CDR3 has 17 amino acids.

CDR3 in DNA: TGTGCCAGCAGCTTCGGGAATGAGCAGTTCTTC. Residues: CASSFGNEQFF. The V gene is TRBV7-6, the J gene TRBJ2-1; no reliable D call. Germline CDR1 SGHVS, CDR2 FNYEAQ. V lost 3 bases and J 7 bases, leaving 4 bases between the germline ends. The CDR3 is made up of 11 amino acids.

This rearrangement joins TRBV5-4 to TRBJ1-1; 8 positions agree with TRBD1. The CDR3 is made up of 15 amino acids. J was trimmed by 6 bases and V by 4 bases; bases with no gene match: 11. Germline CDR1 reads SGHNT; CDR2 reads YYREEE (reference sequence). CDR3 DNA sequence: TGTGCCAGCAGCGTACCGGACAGGGCGTACGCTGAAGCTTTCTTT. Its translation is CASSVPDRAYAEAFF.

This clone is a singleton in its sample. This chain links TRBV19 with TRBJ2-3; 10 bases map to TRBD1. Germline CDR1 LNHDA, CDR2 SQIVND (reference sequence). V lost 3 bases, J lost 7 bases, and 7 bases stayed unmatched. CDR3 length: 15 residues. This CDR3 reads CASSIAGQGRNTQYF. The CDR3 DNA is TGTGCCAGTAGTATCGCGGGACAGGGGCGGAATACGCAGTATTTT.

In its sample, this clone was seen once. The V gene is TRBV7-8, the J gene TRBJ2-3; possibly TRBD2 for D (6 bases). From germline, CDR1 is SGHVS and CDR2 FQNEAQ. There are 16 residues in the CDR3. V was pared by 5 bases and J by 4 bases, with 19 bases between. The CDR3 sequence is CASSPVTSSGADTQYF. The CDR3 nucleotides are TGTGCCAGCAGCCCAGTGACTAGTAGTGGTGCAGATACGCAGTATTTT. The variable domain in full, completed from reference TRBV7-8 and TRBJ2-3, reads GAGVSQSPRYKVAKRGQDVALRCDPISGHVSLFWYQQALGQGPEFLTYFQNEAQLDKSGLPSDRFFAERPEGSVSTLKIQRTQQEDSAVYLCASSPVTSSGADTQYFGPGTRLTVL.

The chain combines TRBV19 with TRBJ2-7; TRBD1 aligns across 10 bases. The V gene's germline CDR1 is LNHDA and CDR2 SQIVND (reference sequence). V gave up 4 bases and J gave up 4 bases; unmatched junction bases: 4. CDR3 length: 14 amino acids. The CDR3 nucleotides read TGTGCCAGTAGTAGGGGGACAGGGGTATACGAGCAGTACTTC. Translated: CASSRGTGVYEQYF.

The CDR3 here is CASSLDSGSSDNEQFF. In DNA form, the CDR3 reads TGTGCCAGCAGTCTCGATAGCGGGAGTAGCGACAATGAGCAGTTCTTC. V usage is TRBV6-6 and J usage is TRBJ2-1; 9 nucleotides match TRBD2. This CDR3 has 16 amino acids. The germline V gene encodes CDR1 MNHNY and CDR2 SVGAGI (reference sequence). V gave up 5 bases and J gave up 5 bases; unmatched junction bases: 10.

The chain combines TRBV16 with TRBJ1-4; perhaps TRBD1 as D (5 bases). V was shortened by 5 bases and J by 2 bases, with 18 bases between the two germline ends. The CDR3 totals 17 residues. Germline V gene sequence: CDR1 KGHSY, CDR2 FQNENV. The CDR3 loop is CASSGDRPRKTNEKLFF. The DNA for the CDR3 is TGTGCCAGCAGCGGAGACAGACCCCGAAAGACTAATGAAAAACTGTTTTTT.

The rearrangement joins TRBV9 to TRBJ1-2; 7 nucleotides line up with TRBD1. J was trimmed by 4 bases and V by 0 bases; bases with no gene match: 6. Germline lookup yields CDR1 SGDLS and CDR2 YYNGEE. The CDR3 is 15 amino acids. The DNA for the CDR3 is TGTGCCAGCAGCGTAGGGGAAGGGGGCTTCTATGGCTACACCTTC. It translates to CASSVGEGGFYGYTF.

The chain is built from TRBV11-3 and TRBJ1-2; maybe TRBD1 (6 bases). Trimming shortened V by 0 bases and J by 1 base, and 9 bases separated the two germline ends. Germline values: CDR1 SGHNT, CDR2 YENEEA. The CDR3 totals 15 residues. The CDR3 bases are TGTGCCAGCAGCTTAGATTCAGGGGATAACTATGGCTACACCTTC. This gives the protein CASSLDSGDNYGYTF.

The chain combines TRBV2 with TRBJ1-2; possibly TRBD1 for D (5 bases). CDR1 and CDR2 (germline): SNHLY, FYNNEI. V lost 0 bases and J 7 bases, leaving 15 bases between the germline ends. There are 15 residues in the CDR3. For the CDR3, the DNA is TGTGCCAGCAGTGAAGCAGGCCAGGGTGTAGGTGGCTACACCTTC. Protein: CASSEAGQGVGGYTF.

The chain couples TRBV5-1 to TRBJ2-1; 8 nucleotides align to TRBD2. Germline lookup yields CDR1 SGHRS and CDR2 YFSETQ. This CDR3 region has 13 residues. V gave up 3 bases and J gave up 9 bases; unmatched junction bases: 5. This CDR3 is CASSSGTSTEQFF. The CDR3 bases are TGCGCCAGCAGCTCGGGGACTAGTACTGAGCAGTTCTTC.

The chain recombines TRBV24-1 with TRBJ1-2; 7 nucleotides match TRBD1. This CDR3 has 16 amino acids. V was pared by 3 bases and J by 1 base, with 7 bases of the junction left unmatched. Per the germline V gene, CDR1 is KGHDR and CDR2 is SFDVKD. Here the CDR3 reads CATSDQNRGNNYGYTF. Here the CDR3 DNA reads TGTGCCACCAGTGATCAGAACAGGGGTAATAACTATGGCTACACCTTC.

The V call is TRBV3-1 (or the pseudogene TRBV3-2), the J call TRBJ1-4; possible D gene TRBD1, 5 bases. Germline assignment: CDR1 LGHDT and CDR2 YNNKEL (reference sequence). V was trimmed by 6 bases and J by 0 bases, leaving 8 bases between them. The CDR3 extends over 14 amino acids. The CDR3 here is CASSWGATNEKLFF. CDR3 nucleotides: TGTGCCAGCAGTTGGGGCGCAACTAATGAAAAACTGTTTTTT.